Only one count was recorded for the clone carrying this T cell receptor beta chain. Its antigen is not identified. Primers included in the PCR were 60 Vbeta and 13 Jbeta primers. Libraries were prepared by immunoSEQ multiplex PCR; TCRdb keeps only in-frame clonotypes and omits some of them. The sample yields some 95,000 clones, approximately 81% seen once. This sample stems from a study of cytomegalovirus exposure and HLA in healthy donors. Study-wide results and caveats: In a later analysis, productive TCRs from donors in an Asian-associated ancestry cluster reportedly carried fewer N-insertions than the cohort mean.

This CDR3 is 15 amino acids long. Per germline, CDR1 SGHDT and CDR2 YYEEEE. Trimming removed 0 bases from V and 5 bases from J; junction bases left unmatched: 3. This TCR came from a woman aged 40 to 50 in good health and CMV-seropositive. The V call is TRBV5-6, the J call TRBJ2-1, with 9 bases lining up with TRBD2. The sequencing input was PBMCs. The CDR3 nucleotides are TGTGCCAGCAGCTTGGTGATAGCGGGAGACAATGAGCAGTTCTTC. Translated, it gives CASSLVIAGDNEQFF.